The 31 T cell receptor beta chains in this list originate from one sample, sequenced in a study of glioma-infiltrating T cells (dated by TCRdb to the mid-2010s). The run used an Illumina MiSeq. TCR alpha and beta CDR3 regions were amplified with the iRepertoire nested amplicon-rescue multiplex PCR (arm-PCR) platform from RNA. TCRdb applied fastp at Q25 and MiXCR to the public reads, then kept only in-frame beta chains. Every distinct CDR3 protein forms one entry, paired with its most common genes and DNA. The sample yields more than 350,000 distinct CDR3 sequences; 41% were counted once. Around 11% of the sample comes from the top ten. Sequencing was done on a sample of glioma tissue, nonneoplastic brain tissue, or PBMCs (not recorded which). The receptors shown here come from a human donor with low-grade glioma or glioblastoma, undergoing nonglioma brain surgery, or in good health (not recorded which).

The chain joins TRBV12-3 or TRBV12-4 to TRBJ2-1; possibly TRBD2 for D (6 bases). Trimming cost V 8 bases and J 2 bases, with 10 bases left between them. The CDR3 has 13 residues. The DNA of the CDR3 is TGTGCCAGCCTGGGAGGTCCCTACAATGAGCAGTTCTTC. It specifies CASLGGPYNEQFF.

This clonotype has only one observation. The chain combines TRBV6-6 with TRBJ2-5; D might be TRBD1 or TRBD2, each matching 6 bases. CDR1 is MNHNY, CDR2 SVGAGI, per germline (reference sequence). Trimming stripped 6 bases from V and 4 bases from J, with 18 bases between. The CDR3 runs 15 residues. The CDR3 DNA reads as TGTGCCAGCAGCCAAGCATCCGGGGGCAGAGAGACCCAGTACTTC. It yields the protein CASSQASGGRETQYF.

Regarding this clonotype: At one of its ends the junction is not consistent with the germline gene, which may arise from a read error. V usage is TRBV3-1 and J usage is TRBJ1-1; perhaps TRBD1 as D (5 bases). Per the germline V gene, CDR1 is LGHDT and CDR2 is YNNKEL (reference sequence). This CDR3 contains 16 residues. The chain's CDR3 is CASSPSLGQGNTEAFF. CDR3 bases: TGTGCCAGCAGCCCATCTTTAGGACAAGGAAACACTGAAGCTTTCTTC.

Worth noting for this clonotype: This could be a read error, since a much larger clone is one nucleotide away. The J gene is TRBJ2-2, the V gene TRBV6-6; D is unclear. Per the germline V gene, CDR1 is MNHNY and CDR2 is SVGAGI (reference sequence). CDR3 length: 14 residues. The chain's CDR3 is CASSYGWSTWELFF. CDR3 bases: TGTGCCAGCAGTTACGGCTGGTCCACCTGGGAGCTGTTTTTT.

This clonotype has only a few counts. This chain joins TRBV20-1 and TRBJ1-4; tentative D call: TRBD1 (6 bases). Trimming pared 0 bases from V and 2 bases from J, leaving 16 bases between. The germline V gene has CDR1 DFQATT and CDR2 SNEGSKA (reference sequence). This CDR3 is 17 amino acids long. CDR3 sequence: CSARDPRSGGTNEKLFF. CDR3 DNA: TGCAGTGCTAGAGATCCCCGGTCTGGGGGCACTAATGAAAAACTGTTTTTT.

The chain combines TRBV20-1 with TRBJ2-1; 7 bases fit TRBD2. The V and J ends lost 5 bases and 5 bases, in that order; junction bases with no gene match: 12. Germline V lookup: CDR1 DFQATT, CDR2 SNEGSKA (reference sequence). CDR3 size: 15 residues. The CDR3 region has the DNA TGCAGTGCTGCCACCTATTTACGGGGGGACAATGAGCAGTTCTTC. As protein: CSAATYLRGDNEQFF.

This clonotype has at least ten counts. The rearrangement joins TRBV27 to TRBJ2-2; the match to TRBD2 covers 10 bases. Germline V gives CDR1 MNHEY, CDR2 SMNVEV (reference sequence). The trim removed 6 bases at V and 7 bases at J, leaving 14 bases unmatched. The CDR3 sequence is 17 residues long. The CDR3 DNA reads TGTGCCAGCAGCTTGGGGCTAGCGGGAGCATATGGCGGGGAGCTGTTTTTT. As protein: CASSLGLAGAYGGELFF.

This rearrangement joins TRBV20-1 to TRBJ2-7; D remains ambiguous. Germline CDR1 DFQATT, CDR2 SNEGSKA (reference sequence). V was clipped by 0 bases and J by 4 bases, with 7 bases between them. The CDR3 length is 12 residues. The DNA of the CDR3 is TGCAGTGCTAGAGACTCAGAGTACGAGCAGTACTTC. Its translation is CSARDSEYEQYF.

This clonotype has only a few counts. This sequence joins TRBV14 and TRBJ2-1, with 13 bases fitting TRBD2. The germline CDR1 and CDR2 sequences are SGHDN and FVKESK. The CDR3 runs 17 residues. Trimming at V came to 3 bases and at J to 9 bases, leaving 11 bases not matched to a gene. CDR3 region: CASSHRSGLAGMGEQFF. As DNA, the CDR3 is TGTGCCAGCAGCCACCGATCGGGACTAGCGGGAATGGGTGAGCAGTTCTTC.

This clonotype was picked up a small number of times. The CDR3 is CSARVDRGRNEQYF. The CDR3 coding sequence is TGCAGTGCTAGAGTCGACAGGGGCAGGAACGAGCAGTACTTC. This rearrangement joins TRBV20-1 to TRBJ2-7, with 8 bases aligning to TRBD1. Germline V CDR1 and CDR2: DFQATT, SNEGSKA (reference sequence). After removal of 1 base from V and 5 bases from J, the junction contained 7 bases not matched to a gene. The CDR3 has 14 amino acids.

The sample holds a few counts of this clonotype. The V gene is TRBV6-1, the J gene TRBJ2-5; no clear D gene. Trimming left V 11 bases short and J 5 bases short, with 21 bases between. The V gene's germline CDR1 is MNHNS and CDR2 SASEGT. The CDR3 covers 14 residues. CDR3: CASDPQLTLETQYF. DNA of the CDR3: TGTGCCTCGGACCCTCAACTTACTTTGGAGACCCAGTACTTC.

The chain has TRBV28 and TRBJ2-1; 14 nucleotides align to TRBD2. CDR3 length equals 17 residues. The germline V gene encodes CDR1 MDHEN and CDR2 SYDVKM. Losses at the gene ends were 7 bases for V and 1 base for J; bases not matched to a gene: 6. The CDR3 protein is CASTRTSGRMSYNEQFF. The CDR3 bases are TGTGCCAGCACCCGGACTAGCGGGAGGATGTCCTACAATGAGCAGTTCTTC.

This clonotype was counted ten times or more. The chain is built from TRBV27 and TRBJ1-5; D ambiguous. Trimming took 4 bases from V and 1 from J, leaving 14 bases between them. The CDR3 runs 16 residues. Germline CDR1 MNHEY, CDR2 SMNVEV (reference sequence). CDR3 in DNA: TGTGCCAGCAGTTCGGCCCCCTCGGGGAGCAATCAGCCCCAGCATTTT. Its protein product is CASSSAPSGSNQPQHF.

The chain joins TRBV28 to TRBJ1-1, with a possible D match to TRBD1 (5 bases). Deletions cut 8 bases from V and 8 bases from J, with 18 bases between. Germline-derived CDR1 and CDR2 are MDHEN and SYDVKM. This CDR3 is 13 amino acids long. The CDR3 loop reads CASGGGGPAEAFF. The CDR3 DNA reads as TGTGCCAGCGGTGGGGGAGGGCCAGCCGAAGCTTTCTTT.

This sequence joins TRBV6-1 and TRBJ2-7; 7 bases map to TRBD2. The germline V gene has CDR1 MNHNS and CDR2 SASEGT. Unmatched junction bases numbered 11, after V lost 8 bases and J lost 1 base. This CDR3 is built from 15 residues. In DNA form, the CDR3 reads TGTGCCAGCTCGACGCGAACTAGCGATTCCTACGAGCAGTACTTC. Its translation is CASSTRTSDSYEQYF.

This clonotype has only a few counts. The chain recombines TRBV5-4 with TRBJ1-2; D call uncertain. The germline gives CDR1 SGHNT, CDR2 YYREEE (reference sequence). With 1 base removed from V and 1 base from J, the gap between germline ends came to 8 bases. This CDR3 spans 14 amino acids. As DNA, the CDR3 is TGTGCCAGCAGCTTGAGGACGATTAACTATGGCTACACCTTC. Translating gives CASSLRTINYGYTF.

This chain joins TRBV29-1 and TRBJ2-7; 10 nucleotides agree with TRBD1. Germline V gene lookup returns CDR1 SQVTM and CDR2 ANQGSEA. The CDR3 totals 14 residues. Here the CDR3 DNA reads TGCGGCGGTATGCCCGGGACAGGGGCTGGCGAGCAGTACTTC. Amino acid sequence: CGGMPGTGAGEQYF.

The rearrangement joins TRBV7-9 to TRBJ2-1; 7 bases are a match to TRBD2. Germline V lookup: CDR1 SEHNR, CDR2 FQNEAQ (reference sequence). This CDR3 has 15 residues. V was pared by 5 bases and J by 2 bases, with 6 bases of the junction left unmatched. CDR3 in amino acids: CASSLTSSPYNEQFF. Here the CDR3 DNA reads TGTGCCAGCAGCCTGACTAGCAGTCCCTACAATGAGCAGTTCTTC.

The gene calls are TRBV20-1 and TRBJ2-3; 9 bases align to TRBD1. The trim removed 5 bases at V and 5 bases at J, leaving 8 bases unmatched. This CDR3 contains 14 residues. CDR1 and CDR2 from the germline V gene are DFQATT and SNEGSKA (reference sequence). This CDR3 is CSAVTGQGRDTQYF. CDR3 coding DNA: TGCAGTGCTGTCACGGGACAGGGAAGAGATACGCAGTATTTT.

Ten or more counts support this clonotype. V gene TRBV14 combines with J gene TRBJ2-1, with TRBD2 as a possible D gene (6 bases). The CDR3 extends over 13 amino acids. From germline, CDR1 is SGHDN and CDR2 FVKESK. Trimming shortened V by 1 base and J by 12 bases, and 13 bases separated the two germline ends. As DNA, the CDR3 is TGTGCCAGCAGCCAAGTAGGTTGGAGGGTGCAGTTCTTC. This codes for CASSQVGWRVQFF.

This clonotype has only a few counts. The chain employs TRBV4-2 and TRBJ1-1; the D gene is possibly TRBD1 (5 bases). The germline V and J ends were trimmed by 4 bases and 6 bases, with 21 bases remaining between them. Per the germline V gene, CDR1 is LGHNA and CDR2 is YNFKEQ. This CDR3 spans 16 amino acids. The chain's CDR3 is CASSPRSGRGISEAFF. The CDR3 bases are TGTGCCAGCAGCCCGCGATCGGGGCGGGGAATCTCTGAAGCTTTCTTT.

This clonotype appeared many times. The chain joins TRBV20-1 to TRBJ2-1; no firm D call. The CDR3 consists of 13 residues. The V and J ends lost 0 bases and 4 bases respectively, with 7 bases between them. The germline gives CDR1 DFQATT, CDR2 SNEGSKA (reference sequence). CDR3 residues: CSARDSRYNEQFF. The CDR3, as DNA: TGCAGTGCTAGAGATAGTAGGTACAATGAGCAGTTCTTC.

This clonotype was observed a few times. The chain links TRBV30 to TRBJ2-3; no firm D call. The CDR3 loop spans 11 amino acids. Germline values: CDR1 GTSNPN, CDR2 SVGIG (reference sequence). Between the trimmed V and J ends, which lost 2 bases and 3 bases, there was a span of 3 bases. Here the CDR3 DNA reads TGTGCCTGGAGTTTAACAGATACGCAGTATTTT. It specifies CAWSLTDTQYF.

This clonotype was picked up a small number of times. The chain combines TRBV5-4 with TRBJ2-7, with D possibly TRBD2 on 6 matching bases. Deletions cut 0 bases from V and 5 bases from J, with 15 bases between. The germline V gene has CDR1 SGHNT and CDR2 YYREEE (reference sequence). The CDR3 loop spans 15 amino acids. CDR3 bases: TGTGCCAGCAGCTTGGCCGCCGGGGGTTCTAACGAGCAGTACTTC. Its translation is CASSLAAGGSNEQYF.

A word on this clonotype: This clone may be a read error of a much larger clone one base away. The chain recombines TRBV7-2 with TRBJ1-5; D unresolved. Looked up from germline, CDR1 is SGHTA and CDR2 is FQGNSA. Trimming cost V 5 bases and J 3 bases, with 8 bases left between them. This CDR3 has 13 residues. The CDR3 loop reads CASSASFNQPQHF. The CDR3 nucleotides are TGTGCCAGCAGCGCGTCCTTCAATCAGCCCCAGCATTTT.

This clonotype turned up a few times. This rearrangement joins TRBV4-1 to TRBJ2-6; D is unclear. This CDR3 has 11 amino acids. V shed 1 base and J shed 15 bases, with 7 bases lying between them. Per the germline V gene, CDR1 is MGHRA and CDR2 is YSYEKL. The CDR3 loop reads CASSQGPALTF. CDR3 DNA: TGCGCCAGCAGCCAAGGTCCTGCCCTGACTTTC.

A remark on this clonotype: With a much larger clone just one base away, this may be a read error. The chain joins TRBV27 to TRBJ1-5, with D possibly TRBD1 on 6 matching bases. CDR3 size: 14 residues. V was trimmed by 10 bases and J by 7 bases, leaving 20 bases between them. Per the germline V gene, CDR1 is MNHEY and CDR2 is SMNVEV (reference sequence). CDR3 sequence: CATQEGGLGQPQHF. The DNA of the CDR3 is TGTGCCACCCAAGAGGGGGGGCTCGGGCAGCCCCAGCATTTT.

The gene calls are TRBV9 and TRBJ1-2; no clear D. The V end was cut by 0 bases, the J end by 4 bases, with 19 bases between. The CDR3 is made up of 17 amino acids. Germline lookup yields CDR1 SGDLS and CDR2 YYNGEE. The CDR3 here is CASSVESPSGGRYGYTF. For the CDR3, the DNA is TGTGCCAGCAGCGTAGAAAGCCCGAGCGGAGGACGCTATGGCTACACCTTC. Supplemented by reference TRBV9 and TRBJ1-2, the full variable domain reads DSGVTQTPKHLITATGQRVTLRCSPRSGDLSVYWYQQSLDQGLQFLIQYYNGEERAKGNILERFSAQQFPDLHSELNLSSLELGDSALYFCASSVESPSGGRYGYTFGSGTRLTVV.

With respect to this clonotype: A clone one base away is much larger, so this may be a read error. The V and J genes are TRBV28 and TRBJ2-7, with TRBD2 matching over 9 bases. There are 14 residues in the CDR3. Losses at the gene ends were 7 bases for V and 0 bases for J; bases not matched to a gene: 4. Germline V gene lookup returns CDR1 MDHEN and CDR2 SYDVKM. This CDR3 is CASTLAGRSYEQYF. The CDR3 DNA sequence: TGTGCCAGCACCCTAGCGGGACGCTCCTACGAGCAGTACTTC.

The chain uses TRBV19 and TRBJ1-2, with D tentatively TRBD1 (6 bases). V was shortened by 9 bases and J by 6 bases, with 20 bases between the two germline ends. Germline-derived CDR1 and CDR2 are LNHDA and SQIVND (reference sequence). The length of the CDR3 is 14 residues. CDR3 loop: CARSSRTGLDGYTF. The CDR3 DNA reads TGTGCCAGAAGTTCCCGCACAGGGTTGGATGGCTACACCTTC.

The chain couples TRBV10-3 to TRBJ2-7, with D unclear. Deletions cut 4 bases from V and 0 bases from J, with 4 bases between. The germline CDR1 and CDR2 sequences are ENHRY and SYGVKD. The CDR3 is 12 residues long. CDR3 in amino acids: CAISANSYEQYF. CDR3 DNA sequence: TGTGCCATCAGTGCGAACTCCTACGAGCAGTACTTC.